One sample yielded the 15 T cell receptor beta chains listed below, sequenced in a study of T cell responses to AZD1222 COVID-19 vaccine. Clones were read by immunoSEQ multiplex PCR, and TCRdb kept only the in-frame ones, dropping some. The sample has some 190,000 clones; more than 80% are singletons. This sample comprised peripheral blood, obtained on day 0 of AZD1222 vaccination. These receptors all come from an adult in good health.

V usage is TRBV7-2 and J usage is TRBJ1-2; D is undetermined. The V gene lost 0 bases and the J gene lost 4 bases, with 3 bases spanning the gap. There are 12 residues in the CDR3. Germline CDR1 is SGHTA and CDR2 is FQGNSA. The chain's CDR3 is CASSLARYGYTF. In nucleotides, the CDR3 is TGTGCCAGCAGCTTAGCGCGCTATGGCTACACCTTC.

The V and J genes are TRBV25-1 and TRBJ1-5; D is uncertain. The CDR3 has 14 residues. The ends were cut back, 2 bases at V and 6 bases at J, with 11 bases in the middle. Germline CDR1 MGHDK, CDR2 SYGVNS. Here the CDR3 DNA reads TGTGCCAGCAGTGAACAGGCTTCGGGTCAGCCCCAGCATTTT. Its translation: CASSEQASGQPQHF. The full variable domain, its missing parts supplied by reference TRBV25-1 and TRBJ1-5, is EADIYQTPRYLVIGTGKKITLECSQTMGHDKMYWYQQDPGMELHLIHYSYGVNSTEKGDLSSESTVSRIRTEHFPLTLESARPSHTSQYLCASSEQASGQPQHFGDGTRLSIL.

The rearrangement joins TRBV9 to TRBJ2-7, with D possibly TRBD2 on 5 matching bases. The CDR3 contains 15 residues. The V gene's germline CDR1 is SGDLS and CDR2 YYNGEE. V was cut by 4 bases and J by 2 bases, with 16 bases left in between. CDR3 in DNA: TGTGCCAGCAGCCCACGGACTGGCGCTACCTACGAGCAGTACTTC. This sequence encodes CASSPRTGATYEQYF.

The V call is TRBV5-6, the J call TRBJ2-5; TRBD1 matches at 8 bases. Germline CDR1 is SGHDT and CDR2 is YYEEEE. Losses at the gene ends were 2 bases for V and 4 bases for J; bases not matched to a gene: 10. The CDR3 is made up of 16 amino acids. CDR3 DNA: TGTGCCAGCAGCTTTCGACAGGGGTTTTTACGAGAGACCCAGTACTTC. Amino acid sequence: CASSFRQGFLRETQYF.

The chain uses TRBV7-8 and TRBJ1-3, with D perhaps matching TRBD1 (5 bases). Per the germline V gene, CDR1 is SGHVS and CDR2 is FQNEAQ. The V gene lost 6 bases and the J gene lost 0 bases, with 9 bases spanning the gap. The CDR3 has 14 residues. This CDR3 is CASRTEVSGNTIYF. The CDR3 DNA reads as TGTGCCAGCAGGACAGAAGTCTCTGGAAACACCATATATTTT. Filled out from reference TRBV7-8 and TRBJ1-3, the complete variable domain reads GAGVSQSPRYKVAKRGQDVALRCDPISGHVSLFWYQQALGQGPEFLTYFQNEAQLDKSGLPSDRFFAERPEGSVSTLKIQRTQQEDSAVYLCASRTEVSGNTIYFGEGSWLTVV.

This clone appeared once. V and J are TRBV4-1 and TRBJ2-5; 8 bases map to TRBD1. CDR1 MGHRA and CDR2 YSYEKL come from the germline V gene. The CDR3 has 16 residues. V was pared by 0 bases and J by 2 bases, with 5 bases of the junction left unmatched. CDR3 nucleotides: TGCGCCAGCAGCCAAGATCAGGGGGCCCGACAAGAGACCCAGTACTTC. It translates to CASSQDQGARQETQYF.

The chain combines TRBV4-1 with TRBJ2-1; no definite D call. The V gene's germline CDR1 is MGHRA and CDR2 YSYEKL. Trimming stripped 0 bases from V and 0 bases from J, with 15 bases between. CDR3 length: 18 residues. DNA of the CDR3: TGCGCCAGCAGCCAAGATCTATTTCCCGCTAGCTCCTACAATGAGCAGTTCTTC. Translated: CASSQDLFPASSYNEQFF.

The chain employs TRBV24-1 and TRBJ2-1; 8 nucleotides align to TRBD1. The germline V gene has CDR1 KGHDR and CDR2 SFDVKD. V lost 5 bases, J lost 5 bases, and 13 bases stayed unmatched. The CDR3 is made up of 17 amino acids. CDR3 in amino acids: CATSVAGGLGKNNEQFF. In nucleotides, the CDR3 is TGTGCCACCAGTGTAGCAGGGGGCTTAGGGAAAAACAATGAGCAGTTCTTC.

This chain joins TRBV7-9 and TRBJ1-2, with unresolved D. Germline loops: CDR1 SEHNR, CDR2 FQNEAQ (reference sequence). Trimming shortened V by 1 base and J by 4 bases, and 7 bases separated the two germline ends. The CDR3 extends over 13 amino acids. The CDR3 bases are TGTGCCAGCAGCTTAGTTGTCCCCTATGGCTACACCTTC. Protein product: CASSLVVPYGYTF.

The chain recombines TRBV7-9 with TRBJ1-2, with TRBD1 matching over 11 bases. V trimming: 6 bases; J trimming: 4 bases; junction bases outside the gene matches: 4. CDR1 SEHNR and CDR2 FQNEAQ come from the germline V gene (reference sequence). CDR3 size: 14 residues. CDR3 protein: CASSWTGGGYGYTF. The CDR3 region has the DNA TGTGCCAGCAGTTGGACAGGGGGCGGCTATGGCTACACCTTC. The full variable domain, its missing parts supplied by reference TRBV7-9 and TRBJ1-2, is DTGVSQNPRHKITKRGQNVTFRCDPISEHNRLYWYRQTLGQGPEFLTYFQNEAQLEKSRLLSDRFSAERPKGSFSTLEIQRTEQGDSAMYLCASSWTGGGYGYTFGSGTRLTVV.

This clone came up many times. The J gene is TRBJ2-6, the V gene TRBV19; D is unresolved. Germline V gives CDR1 LNHDA, CDR2 SQIVND (reference sequence). The V end lost 3 bases, the J end lost 0 bases, and 15 bases lay between the germline ends. The CDR3 totals 18 residues. In DNA form, the CDR3 reads TGTGCCAGTAGTATCTCGGAATTGGCACTCTCTGGGGCCAACGTCCTGACTTTC. Its translation is CASSISELALSGANVLTF.

J is TRBJ2-7 and V is TRBV11-2; possible D gene TRBD1, 6 bases. The CDR3 is 14 residues long. V lost 3 bases and J 6 bases, leaving 15 bases between the germline ends. The germline V gene has CDR1 SGHAT and CDR2 FQNNGV. CDR3 DNA sequence: TGTGCCAGCAGCTTCGGGACGGGACACTTCGAGCAGTACGTC. Translation: CASSFGTGHFEQYV.

J is TRBJ1-5 and V is TRBV19; 10 bases are a match to TRBD1. With 5 bases clipped from V and 6 bases from J, the junction kept 4 bases outside the gene matches. CDR3 size: 14 residues. Germline V gene data show CDR1 as LNHDA and CDR2 as SQIVND (reference sequence). CDR3 amino acids: CASSPGQGGQPQHF. The DNA for the CDR3 is TGTGCCAGTAGTCCAGGACAGGGGGGTCAGCCCCAGCATTTT.

This clone was found once. DNA of the CDR3: TGTGCCAGCAGCGTAGACGGAGACTATGGCTACACCTTC. Translated, it gives CASSVDGDYGYTF. The chain couples TRBV9 to TRBJ1-2; no clear D gene. Looked up from germline, CDR1 is SGDLS and CDR2 is YYNGEE. The V end lost 0 bases, the J end lost 3 bases, and 6 bases lay between the germline ends. The CDR3 runs to 13 residues. The complete variable domain, with remaining parts taken from reference TRBV9 and TRBJ1-2, reads DSGVTQTPKHLITATGQRVTLRCSPRSGDLSVYWYQQSLDQGLQFLIQYYNGEERAKGNILERFSAQQFPDLHSELNLSSLELGDSALYFCASSVDGDYGYTFGSGTRLTVV.

There are a few counts of this clone. The CDR3: CASSQDLGGGRDTQYF. The CDR3 DNA sequence: TGTGCCAGCAGCCAAGATCTGGGGGGGGGCCGAGATACGCAGTATTTT. The V and J genes are TRBV14 and TRBJ2-3; perhaps TRBD2 as D (7 bases). Per the germline V gene, CDR1 is SGHDN and CDR2 is FVKESK. Trimming removed 0 bases at V and 5 bases at J, with 15 bases between. This CDR3 has 16 amino acids.